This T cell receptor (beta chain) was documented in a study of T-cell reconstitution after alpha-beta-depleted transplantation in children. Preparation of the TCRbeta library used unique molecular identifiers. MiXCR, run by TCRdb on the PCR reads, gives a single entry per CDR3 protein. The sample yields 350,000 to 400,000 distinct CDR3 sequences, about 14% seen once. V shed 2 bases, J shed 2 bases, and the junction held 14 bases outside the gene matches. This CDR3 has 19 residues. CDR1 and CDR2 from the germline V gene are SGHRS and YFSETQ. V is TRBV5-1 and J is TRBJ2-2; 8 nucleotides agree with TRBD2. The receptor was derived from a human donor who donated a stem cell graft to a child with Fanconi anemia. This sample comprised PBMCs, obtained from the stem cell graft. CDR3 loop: CASSFGIPGSGGNTGELFF. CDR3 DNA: TGCGCCAGCAGCTTCGGGATACCCGGGAGCGGGGGTAACACCGGGGAGCTGTTTTTT.